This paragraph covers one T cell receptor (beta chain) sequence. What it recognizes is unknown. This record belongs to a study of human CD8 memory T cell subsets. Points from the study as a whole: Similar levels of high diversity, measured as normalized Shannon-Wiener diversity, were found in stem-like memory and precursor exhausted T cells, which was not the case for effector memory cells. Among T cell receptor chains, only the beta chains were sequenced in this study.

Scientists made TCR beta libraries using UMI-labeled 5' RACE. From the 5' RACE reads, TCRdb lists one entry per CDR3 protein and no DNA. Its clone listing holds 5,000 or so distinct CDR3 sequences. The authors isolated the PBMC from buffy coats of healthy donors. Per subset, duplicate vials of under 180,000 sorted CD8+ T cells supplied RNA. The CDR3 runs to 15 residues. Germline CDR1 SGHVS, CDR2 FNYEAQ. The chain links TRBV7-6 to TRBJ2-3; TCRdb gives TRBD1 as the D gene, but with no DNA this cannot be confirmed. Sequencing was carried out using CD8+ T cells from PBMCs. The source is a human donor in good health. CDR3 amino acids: CASSSGAGDTDTQYF.